This TCR beta chain came from a study of blood T cell repertoires in COVID-19. Overall study: Samples came from the United States, Italy and Spain, spanning acute and convalescent COVID-19. The cDNA or gDNA used as material had been derived from T cells, B-cell-depleted T cells, or PBMCs.

Only one count was recorded for this clone. Generated by immunoSEQ multiplex PCR, the TCRdb table keeps only in-frame clones and is missing some. The repertoire includes 95,000 to 100,000 clones, 75% to 85% of them detected once, and around 18% sits in the top ten. Germline CDR1 reads SGHRS; CDR2 reads YFSETQ. V gave up 4 bases and J gave up 2 bases; unmatched junction bases: 4. The CDR3 is 15 amino acids. The chain joins TRBV5-1 to TRBJ2-7, with 12 bases fitting TRBD1. Sequenced: peripheral blood. The sequence was obtained from a woman of 80 years or more with active or convalescent COVID-19. In nucleotides, the CDR3 is TGCGCCAGCAGCGCGGGACAGGGGGCGCCCTACGAGCAGTACTTC. Encoded protein: CASSAGQGAPYEQYF. Complete variable domain (other parts from reference TRBV5-1 and TRBJ2-7): KAGVTQTPRYLIKTRGQQVTLSCSPISGHRSVSWYQQTPGQGLQFLFEYFSETQRNKGNFPGRFSGRQFSNSRSEMNVSTLELGDSALYLCASSAGQGAPYEQYFGPGTRLTVT.